What follows are 25 T cell receptor beta chains derived from one specimen sequenced in a study of CD8+ T cells in alopecia areata. The sequencing template was cDNA reverse transcribed from extracted RNA. Data came from immunoSEQ multiplex PCR; TCRdb stores just in-frame clones and leaves some out. The sample includes about 150,000 clones, 75% to 90% seen only once; the top ten take about 15%. This sample comprised CD8+ T cells sorted from blood, obtained at week 0. All receptors derive from a human donor with alopecia areata.

The chain joins TRBV10-2 to TRBJ2-5; 7 nucleotides line up with TRBD1. V lost 6 bases to trimming and J lost 4 bases; unmatched junction nucleotides: 2. Germline-derived CDR1 and CDR2 are WSHSY and SAAADI. This CDR3 comprises 12 residues. In DNA, the CDR3 is TGCGCCAGCAGCTCAGGGGGAGAGACCCAGTACTTC. Its translation is CASSSGGETQYF.

This chain links TRBV5-6 with TRBJ2-2; 11 bases match TRBD2. The germline gives CDR1 SGHDT, CDR2 YYEEEE. The length of the CDR3 is 15 residues. Trimming cost V 1 base and J 4 bases; bases outside gene matches: 0. CDR3 DNA: TGTGCCAGCAGCTTGCTAGCGGGGGGCACCGGGGAGCTGTTTTTT. This sequence encodes CASSLLAGGTGELFF.

The genes are TRBV29-1 and TRBJ1-1; tentatively, D is TRBD1 (5 bases). Germline-derived CDR1 and CDR2 are SQVTM and ANQGSEA. This CDR3 has 11 residues. Trimming took 6 bases from V and 7 from J, leaving 12 bases between them. The CDR3 reads CSVDTGIEAFF. As DNA, the CDR3 is TGCAGCGTCGATACAGGAATTGAAGCTTTCTTT.

The genes are TRBV6-5 and TRBJ2-2; TRBD2 is a possible D gene (5 bases). The CDR3 length is 14 residues. Germline V CDR1 and CDR2: MNHEY, SVGAGI. The V end was cut by 2 bases, the J end by 5 bases, with 9 bases between. CDR3 loop: CASSYGPGTGELFF. The CDR3, as DNA: TGTGCCAGCAGTTACGGGCCGGGAACCGGGGAGCTGTTTTTT.

V is TRBV29-1 and J is TRBJ2-1, with TRBD2 identical over 11 bases. Germline loops: CDR1 SQVTM, CDR2 ANQGSEA. With V trimmed by 6 bases and J by 3 bases, 1 base remained unmatched. This CDR3 is built from 13 residues. The CDR3: CSVLAGGYNEQFF. For the CDR3, the DNA is TGCAGCGTGCTAGCGGGAGGCTACAATGAGCAGTTCTTC.

The chain carries TRBV9 and TRBJ2-2, with 9 bases lining up with TRBD1. There are 17 residues in the CDR3. In germline, CDR1 is SGDLS, CDR2 YYNGEE. V trimming: 4 bases; J trimming: 0 bases; junction bases outside the gene matches: 7. CDR3 coding DNA: TGTGCCAGCAGCTTCGACAGGGGGTTGGCGAACACCGGGGAGCTGTTTTTT. As protein: CASSFDRGLANTGELFF.

J is TRBJ1-1 and V is TRBV6-1; D uncertain. V shed 2 bases and J shed 1 base, with 11 bases lying between them. CDR3 length: 15 residues. Germline lookup yields CDR1 MNHNS and CDR2 SASEGT. The CDR3 sequence: CASSEPGLKNTEAFF. The CDR3 DNA sequence: TGTGCCAGCAGTGAACCGGGCCTAAAGAACACTGAAGCTTTCTTT.

The chain is built from TRBV6-1 and TRBJ2-7; 7 bases line up with TRBD2. With 6 bases clipped from V and 6 bases from J, the junction kept 8 bases outside the gene matches. This CDR3 region has 13 residues. Per germline, CDR1 MNHNS and CDR2 SASEGT. The CDR3 here is CASSDPGGGEQYF. DNA of the CDR3: TGTGCCAGCAGCGACCCGGGCGGGGGCGAGCAGTACTTC.

This sequence joins TRBV2 and TRBJ2-3, with 9 bases fitting TRBD2. The length of the CDR3 is 19 residues. Trimming took 0 bases from V and 2 from J; bases not matched to a gene: 12. Germline assignment: CDR1 SNHLY and CDR2 FYNNEI. The CDR3 coding sequence is TGTGCCAGCAGTGAAGCATTAGCGGGAGTTTCGTTTGACACAGATACGCAGTATTTT. Its translation is CASSEALAGVSFDTDTQYF.

This clone was seen just once. The V and J genes are TRBV7-8 and TRBJ1-1; a possible D gene is TRBD1 (6 bases). Trimming stripped 5 bases from V and 1 base from J, with 14 bases between. Per germline, CDR1 SGHVS and CDR2 FQNEAQ. The CDR3 length is 15 residues. Written as DNA, the CDR3 is TGTGCCAGCAGCCCTCAGGTAGGGGGGAACACTGAAGCTTTCTTT. As protein: CASSPQVGGNTEAFF.

The V and J genes are TRBV4-2 and TRBJ2-7; 7 nucleotides agree with TRBD2. This CDR3 spans 14 amino acids. V was clipped by 5 bases and J by 3 bases; unmatched bases: 7. Germline-derived CDR1 and CDR2 are LGHNA and YNFKEQ. Here the CDR3 reads CASSDTSDYYEQYF. The CDR3 region has the DNA TGTGCCAGCAGCGACACTAGCGACTACTACGAGCAGTACTTC.

V gene TRBV27 combines with J gene TRBJ2-1; either TRBD1 or TRBD2 may fit D (5 bases each). V shed 9 bases and J shed 12 bases, with 18 bases lying between them. Per germline, CDR1 MNHEY and CDR2 SMNVEV (reference sequence). The CDR3 extends over 12 amino acids. The CDR3 DNA is TGTGCCAGTAACCTTCCGGGACGAACGCAGTTCTTC. This gives the protein CASNLPGRTQFF.

The chain uses TRBV5-4 and TRBJ2-1, with 12 bases aligning to TRBD2. The CDR3 spans 14 residues. Germline loops: CDR1 SGHNT, CDR2 YYREEE (reference sequence). V was clipped by 2 bases and J by 14 bases; unmatched bases: 8. CDR3 in DNA: TGTGCCAGCAGCTTCCCGACTAGCGGGAGTCGTAAGTTCTTC. It specifies CASSFPTSGSRKFF.

This chain joins TRBV9 and TRBJ2-3; D is possibly TRBD1 or TRBD2 (6 bases each). The CDR3 runs to 16 residues. From germline, CDR1 is SGDLS and CDR2 YYNGEE. V lost 0 bases, J lost 0 bases, and 11 bases lay in between. CDR3 DNA: TGTGCCAGCAGCGTAGAAGGGGGAGGCAGCACAGATACGCAGTATTTT. Translated: CASSVEGGGSTDTQYF. Combining the CDR3 with reference TRBV9 and TRBJ2-3 gives the whole variable domain DSGVTQTPKHLITATGQRVTLRCSPRSGDLSVYWYQQSLDQGLQFLIQYYNGEERAKGNILERFSAQQFPDLHSELNLSSLELGDSALYFCASSVEGGGSTDTQYFGPGTRLTVL.

The V gene is TRBV7-9, the J gene TRBJ2-1, with D perhaps TRBD1 (6 bases). The germline V and J ends were trimmed by 1 base and 8 bases, with 12 bases remaining between them. Per the germline V gene, CDR1 is SEHNR and CDR2 is FQNEAQ (reference sequence). The CDR3 is 14 amino acids. CDR3 DNA sequence: TGTGCCAGCAGCTTAGGTCCAGGGGCCCATGAGCAGTTCTTC. Translating gives CASSLGPGAHEQFF.

This chain links TRBV11-2 with TRBJ1-3; D gene unclear. This CDR3 region has 17 residues. In germline, CDR1 is SGHAT, CDR2 FQNNGV. V lost 2 bases and J 1 base, leaving 15 bases between the germline ends. In DNA form, the CDR3 reads TGTGCCAGCAGCTTATACGGCAGAGGCTGGTCTGGAAACACCATATATTTT. Residues: CASSLYGRGWSGNTIYF.

The gene calls are TRBV7-2 and TRBJ2-3, with TRBD2 as a possible D gene (5 bases). V was pared by 1 base and J by 0 bases, with 11 bases between. CDR1 and CDR2 from the germline V gene are SGHTA and FQGNSA. This CDR3 has 16 amino acids. The CDR3 sequence is CASSLERVASTDTQYF. DNA for the CDR3: TGTGCCAGCAGCTTAGAGAGGGTAGCTAGCACAGATACGCAGTATTTT.

V and J are TRBV7-9 and TRBJ2-3, with 9 bases lining up with TRBD1. The CDR3 has 17 amino acids. V lost 0 bases and J lost 4; bases outside the gene matches: 8. CDR1 is SEHNR and CDR2 is FQNEAQ in the germline V gene (reference sequence). The CDR3 coding sequence is TGTGCCAGCAGCTTAGCAACCGGGACAGGGAAGGCAGATACGCAGTATTTT. Amino acid sequence: CASSLATGTGKADTQYF.

V usage is TRBV4-1 and J usage is TRBJ2-1, with D possibly matching TRBD1 (5 bases). This CDR3 has 15 amino acids. The V gene's germline CDR1 is MGHRA and CDR2 YSYEKL. Trimming removed 4 bases from V and 0 bases from J, with 10 bases in between. CDR3 region: CASSLRQTSYNEQFF. CDR3 nucleotides: TGCGCCAGCAGCCTAAGACAGACCTCCTACAATGAGCAGTTCTTC.

The chain couples TRBV7-6 to TRBJ2-7; TRBD2 might be the D (5 bases). The CDR3 covers 13 residues. Trimming left V 1 base short and J 7 bases short, with 11 bases between. The germline V gene encodes CDR1 SGHVS and CDR2 FNYEAQ. The CDR3, as DNA: TGTGCCAGCAGCTTAGGTATCGGAGGAGAGCAGTACTTC. This sequence encodes CASSLGIGGEQYF.

The V and J genes are TRBV2 and TRBJ2-3; D is perhaps TRBD1 or TRBD2 (5 bases each). V lost 7 bases to trimming and J lost 2 bases, with 7 bases between them. Germline V gene sequence: CDR1 SNHLY, CDR2 FYNNEI. This CDR3 has 12 amino acids. CDR3 nucleotide sequence: TGTGCCAGCATCGGGACCACAGATACGCAGTATTTT. As protein: CASIGTTDTQYF.

The chain carries TRBV10-3 and TRBJ1-6, with TRBD1 matching over 9 bases. The CDR3 is 17 amino acids. V trimming: 6 bases; J trimming: 4 bases; junction bases outside the gene matches: 10. Germline lookup yields CDR1 ENHRY and CDR2 SYGVKD. The CDR3 sequence is CAIRDSGGQGYNSPLHF. The DNA of the CDR3 is TGTGCCATCAGGGATTCGGGGGGACAGGGATATAATTCACCCCTCCACTTT.

The CDR3 region is CASSDGHNRQRQPQHF. For the CDR3, the DNA is TGTGCCAGCAGTGATGGACACAACCGCCAGCGTCAGCCCCAGCATTTT. The chain employs TRBV6-1 and TRBJ1-5; TRBD1 is a possible D gene (5 bases). Deletions cut 3 bases from V and 6 bases from J, with 18 bases between. The CDR3 has 16 residues. The germline V gene has CDR1 MNHNS and CDR2 SASEGT.

On this clone itself: This sample includes further DNA sequences coding for the same CDR3. The DNA for the CDR3 is TGTGCCAGCAGCTTCTCCTACGAGCAGTACTTC. This encodes CASSFSYEQYF. The V call is TRBV5-5, the J call TRBJ2-7; D ambiguous. This CDR3 contains 11 residues. V was trimmed by 2 bases and J by 0 bases, leaving 0 bases between them. Germline V CDR1 and CDR2: SGHKS, YYEKEE (reference sequence).

The genes are TRBV7-9 and TRBJ2-1; 9 bases map to TRBD2. V trimming: 4 bases; J trimming: 6 bases; junction bases outside the gene matches: 10. This CDR3 region has 16 residues. The germline V gene has CDR1 SEHNR and CDR2 FQNEAQ (reference sequence). Written as DNA, the CDR3 is TGTGCCAGCAGCTGGGCGGCTAGCGGGGAACCCAATGAGCAGTTCTTC. This codes for CASSWAASGEPNEQFF.